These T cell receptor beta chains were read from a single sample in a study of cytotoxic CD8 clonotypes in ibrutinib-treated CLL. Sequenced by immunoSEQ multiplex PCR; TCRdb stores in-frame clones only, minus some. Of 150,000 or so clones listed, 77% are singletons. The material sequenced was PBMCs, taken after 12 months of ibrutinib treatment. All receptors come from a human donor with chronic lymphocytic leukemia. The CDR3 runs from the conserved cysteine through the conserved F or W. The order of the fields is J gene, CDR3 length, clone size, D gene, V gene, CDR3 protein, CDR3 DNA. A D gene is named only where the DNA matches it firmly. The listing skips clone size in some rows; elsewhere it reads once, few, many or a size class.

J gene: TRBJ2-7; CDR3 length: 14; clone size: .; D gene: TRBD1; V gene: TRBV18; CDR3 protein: CASSPGQTVYEQYF; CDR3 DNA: TGTGCCAGCTCACCGGGACAGACCGTCTACGAGCAGTACTTC
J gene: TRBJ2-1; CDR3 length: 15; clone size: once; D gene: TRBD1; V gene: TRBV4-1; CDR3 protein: CASSHPATGGNEQFF; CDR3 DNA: TGCGCCAGCAGCCATCCCGCGACAGGGGGCAATGAGCAGTTCTTC
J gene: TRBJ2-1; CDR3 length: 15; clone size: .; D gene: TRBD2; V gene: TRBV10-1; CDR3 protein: CASRLGLAGANEQFF; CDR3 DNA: TGCGCCAGCAGGTTGGGACTAGCGGGAGCCAATGAGCAGTTCTTC
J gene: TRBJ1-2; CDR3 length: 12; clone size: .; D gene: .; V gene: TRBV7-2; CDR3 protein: CASSPDPYGYTF; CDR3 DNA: TGTGCCAGCAGCCCAGACCCCTATGGCTACACCTTC
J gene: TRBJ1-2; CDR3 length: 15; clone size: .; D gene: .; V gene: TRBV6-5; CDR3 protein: CASSYSQVGNYGYTF; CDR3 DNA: TGTGCCAGCAGTTACTCCCAGGTGGGAAACTATGGCTACACCTTC
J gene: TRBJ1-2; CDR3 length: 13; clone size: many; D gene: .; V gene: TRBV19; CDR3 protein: CASRFGANYGYTF; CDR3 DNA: TGTGCCAGTAGATTCGGAGCTAACTATGGCTACACCTTC
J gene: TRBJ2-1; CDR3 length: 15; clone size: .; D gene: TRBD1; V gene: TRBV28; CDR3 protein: CASSRRDRLVDEQFF; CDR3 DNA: TGTGCCAGCAGTCGCCGGGACAGGTTGGTCGATGAGCAGTTCTTC
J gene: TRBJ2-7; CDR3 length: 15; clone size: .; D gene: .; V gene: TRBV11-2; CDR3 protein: CASSLGGGTLYEQYF; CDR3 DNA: TGTGCCAGCAGCTTAGGTGGCGGGACCCTCTACGAGCAGTACTTC
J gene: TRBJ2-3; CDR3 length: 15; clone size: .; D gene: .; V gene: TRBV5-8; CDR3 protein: CASSLAQGGTDTQYF; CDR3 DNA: TGTGCCAGCAGCTTGGCACAGGGCGGCACAGATACGCAGTATTTT
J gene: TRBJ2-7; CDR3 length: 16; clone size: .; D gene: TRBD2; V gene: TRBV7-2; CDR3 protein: CASSAALAGGTYEQYF; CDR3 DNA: TGTGCCAGCAGTGCAGCCCTAGCGGGAGGGACCTACGAGCAGTACTTC
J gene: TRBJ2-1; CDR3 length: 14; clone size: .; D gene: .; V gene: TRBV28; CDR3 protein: CASSFTGLRDEQFF; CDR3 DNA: TGTGCCAGCAGTTTTACGGGGTTACGCGATGAGCAGTTCTTC
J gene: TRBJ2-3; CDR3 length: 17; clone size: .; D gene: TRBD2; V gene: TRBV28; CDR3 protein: CASSAHASGRDRDTQYF; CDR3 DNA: TGTGCCAGCAGTGCCCACGCTAGCGGGAGGGATCGGGATACGCAGTATTTT
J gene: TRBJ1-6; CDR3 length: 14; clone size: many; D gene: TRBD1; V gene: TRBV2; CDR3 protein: CASRGTGVNSPLHF; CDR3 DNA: TGTGCCAGCAGAGGGACAGGGGTTAATTCACCCCTCCACTTT
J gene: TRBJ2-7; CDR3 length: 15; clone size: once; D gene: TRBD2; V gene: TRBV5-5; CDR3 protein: CASSLQLLAGGEQYF; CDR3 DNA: TGTGCCAGCAGCCTGCAACTCCTGGCGGGAGGCGAGCAGTACTTC
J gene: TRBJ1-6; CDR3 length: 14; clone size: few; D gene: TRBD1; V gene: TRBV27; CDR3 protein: CASRTGTENSPLHF; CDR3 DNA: TGTGCCAGCAGGACCGGGACAGAAAATTCACCCCTCCACTTT
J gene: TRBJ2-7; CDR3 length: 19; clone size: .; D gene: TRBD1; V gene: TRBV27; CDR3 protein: CASSLAGGQGRMWVAEQYF; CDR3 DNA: TGTGCCAGCAGTTTGGCCGGGGGACAGGGTCGTATGTGGGTTGCCGAGCAGTACTTC
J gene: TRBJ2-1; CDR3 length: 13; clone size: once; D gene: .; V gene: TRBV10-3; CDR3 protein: CAIRTEPYNEQFF; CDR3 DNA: TGTGCCATCAGAACGGAACCCTACAATGAGCAGTTCTTC
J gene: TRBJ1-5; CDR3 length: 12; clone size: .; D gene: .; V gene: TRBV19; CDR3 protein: CASHTSNQPQHF; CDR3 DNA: TGTGCCAGCCACACGAGCAATCAGCCCCAGCATTTT
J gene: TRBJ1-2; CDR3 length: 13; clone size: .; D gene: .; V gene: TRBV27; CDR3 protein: CASSLYPAYGYTF; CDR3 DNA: TGTGCCAGCAGTTTATATCCGGCCTATGGCTACACCTTC
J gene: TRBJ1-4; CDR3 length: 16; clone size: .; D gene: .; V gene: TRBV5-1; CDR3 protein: CASSHLFGEEDEKLFF; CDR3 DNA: TGCGCCAGCAGCCATCTGTTCGGAGAAGAGGATGAAAAACTGTTTTTT
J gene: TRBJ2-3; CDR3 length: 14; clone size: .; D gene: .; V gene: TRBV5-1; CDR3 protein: CASGSSEWSDTQYF; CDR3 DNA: TGCGCCAGCGGGTCTAGCGAGTGGTCAGATACGCAGTATTTT
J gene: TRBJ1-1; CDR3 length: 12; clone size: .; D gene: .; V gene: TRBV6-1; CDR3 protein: CASTPEDTEAFF; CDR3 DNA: TGTGCCAGCACCCCGGAGGACACTGAAGCTTTCTTT
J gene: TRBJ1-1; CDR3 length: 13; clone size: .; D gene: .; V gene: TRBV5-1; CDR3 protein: CASSLTGFTEAFF; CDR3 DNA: TGCGCCAGCAGCTTGACAGGATTCACTGAAGCTTTCTTT
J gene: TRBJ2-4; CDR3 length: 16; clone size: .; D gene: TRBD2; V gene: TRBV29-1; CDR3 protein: CSVDGGGAVSKNIQYF; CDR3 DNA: TGCAGCGTTGACGGCGGGGGGGCCGTCTCCAAAAACATTCAGTACTTC